The present TCR beta chain was sequenced within a study of human T cells and chemical hapten exposure. TCRdb passed the RACE reads through MiXCR, listing each CDR3 protein once. The table includes about 380,000 distinct CDR3 sequences, roughly 6% detected once. The time point was: patch test 2, 6 weeks after DPC sensitization. Treatment here: therapeutic diphenylcyclopropenone sensitization with weekly scalp DPC. Every donor had alopecia and was 18 to 70 years old; all were suitable for DPC. At least ten counts were recorded for this clonotype. The CDR3 sequence is 15 residues long. From germline, CDR1 is MGHDK and CDR2 SYGVNS. Trimming shortened V by 1 base and J by 8 bases, and 16 bases separated the two germline ends.

This specimen was whole blood, taken in connection with sensitization to the hapten diphenylcyclopropenone (DPC). The chain employs TRBV25-1 and TRBJ2-3; TRBD2 is a possible D gene (5 bases). This clonotype was sampled from a woman younger than 35 with alopecia areata. Some clones in this sample may be carry-over from other donors' samples. The CDR3 DNA follows: TGTGCCAGCAGTGAATTCTCCAGAGGGAGTGGTACGCAGTATTTT. Protein sequence: CASSEFSRGSGTQYF.